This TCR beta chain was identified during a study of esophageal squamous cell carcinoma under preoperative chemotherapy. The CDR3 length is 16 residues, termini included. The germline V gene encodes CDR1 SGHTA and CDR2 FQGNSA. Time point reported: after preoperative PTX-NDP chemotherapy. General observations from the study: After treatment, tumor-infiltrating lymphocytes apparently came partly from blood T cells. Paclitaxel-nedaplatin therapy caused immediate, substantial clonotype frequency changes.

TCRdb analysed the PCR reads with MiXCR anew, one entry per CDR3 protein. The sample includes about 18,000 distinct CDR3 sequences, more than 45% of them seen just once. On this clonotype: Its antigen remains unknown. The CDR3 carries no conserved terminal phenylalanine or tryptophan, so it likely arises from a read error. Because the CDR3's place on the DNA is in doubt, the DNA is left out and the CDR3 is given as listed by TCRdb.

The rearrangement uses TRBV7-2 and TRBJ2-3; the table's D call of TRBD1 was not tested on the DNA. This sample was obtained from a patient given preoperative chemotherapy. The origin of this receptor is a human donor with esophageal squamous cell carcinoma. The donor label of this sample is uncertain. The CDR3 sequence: CASSLAAGANEQYFGP.